These T cell receptor beta chains were read from a single sample in a study of early stage breast cancer tumors. Produced via immunoSEQ multiplex PCR; TCRdb's table is partial and in-frame only. The table has 25,000 to 35,000 clones, 70% to 75% seen once. The source material was blood. The source of these receptors is a person between 35 and 49 years old with breast cancer. Both conserved end residues are part of each CDR3. D genes are given only for firm matches. Part of the rows lack a size; the others show once, few, many or a class for expanded clones.

abundance	v_gene	d_gene	j_gene	len	CDR3nt	CDR3aa
.	TRBV19	.	TRBJ2-7	16	TGTGCCAGTTCCAGGGAGGGGGGAGTTAGCTCCTACGAGCAGTACTTC	CASSREGGVSSYEQYF
.	TRBV4-3	.	TRBJ1-1	13	TGCGCCAGCAGCCAAGCCCCCGGCACTGAAGCTTTCTTT	CASSQAPGTEAFF
.	TRBV7-6	TRBD2	TRBJ2-3	17	TGTGCCAGCAGCTTAGGACTAGCGGGAGAGGGGACAGATACGCAGTATTTT	CASSLGLAGEGTDTQYF
.	TRBV5-4	.	TRBJ2-5	14	TGTGCCAGCAGCACCGCGGATGCGAGAGAGACCCAGTACTTC	CASSTADARETQYF
.	TRBV5-4	.	TRBJ2-3	14	TGTGCCAGCAACCCAGAGGGCCGCACAGATACGCAGTATTTT	CASNPEGRTDTQYF
.	TRBV2	TRBD1	TRBJ2-1	12	TGTGCCAGCGGGACAGGGTTCAATGAGCAGTTCTTC	CASGTGFNEQFF
.	TRBV11-2	TRBD2	TRBJ2-7	15	TGTGCCAGCAGACTAATTAGCGGGAGTCCCTACGAGCAGTACTTC	CASRLISGSPYEQYF
.	TRBV18	.	TRBJ2-7	14	TGTGCCAGCTCACCATACGGGGCAGCCGACGAGCAGTACTTC	CASSPYGAADEQYF
.	TRBV4-2	TRBD2	TRBJ2-1	16	TGTGCCAGCAGCCAACAAGCGGGGAGCGGTTACAATGAGCAGTTCTTC	CASSQQAGSGYNEQFF
.	TRBV7-6	.	TRBJ1-2	14	TGTGCCAGCAGCTTAGGTCCAGGGATCGATGGCTACACCTTC	CASSLGPGIDGYTF
few	TRBV18	.	TRBJ2-2	14	TGTGCCAGCTCAGGGCAGGGTGACACCGGGGAGCTGTTTTTT	CASSGQGDTGELFF
.	TRBV27	.	TRBJ2-3	14	TGTGCCAGCAGTTTTCGATCTTTGGGGGATACGCAGTATTTT	CASSFRSLGDTQYF
.	TRBV7-2	.	TRBJ1-5	15	TGTGCCAGCAGCTCAAGGCAAGGTTACAATCAGCCCCAGCATTTT	CASSSRQGYNQPQHF
.	TRBV9	.	TRBJ2-3	15	TGTGCCAGCAGCCTCTCCCCAGGCGAGACAGATACGCAGTATTTT	CASSLSPGETDTQYF
.	TRBV7-2	TRBD2	TRBJ2-5	15	TGTGCCAGCAGCCTAACGCCAGTAGCGGGAGAGACCCAGTACTTC	CASSLTPVAGETQYF
.	TRBV18	TRBD2	TRBJ2-7	15	TGTGCCAGCTCACCACCGGGCGGGAGTTTCGACGAGCAGTACTTC	CASSPPGGSFDEQYF
.	TRBV28	.	TRBJ1-2	11	TGTGCCAGCAGGGCTAACTATGGCTACACCTTC	CASRANYGYTF
.	TRBV6-5	.	TRBJ1-5	14	TGTGCCAGCAGCCGGAGGGGTACGGCTCAGCCCCAGCATTTT	CASSRRGTAQPQHF
.	TRBV5-5	TRBD1	TRBJ2-2	15	TGTGCCAGCAGCTTCCGGGACAGGGTGGCCGGGGAGCTGTTTTTT	CASSFRDRVAGELFF
.	TRBV2	TRBD1	TRBJ2-1	15	TGTGCCAGCAGTGAACGGACAGGGGTAGGGAATGAGCAGTTCTTC	CASSERTGVGNEQFF
.	TRBV2	TRBD1	TRBJ1-4	14	TGTGCCAGCAGTGAATTAACAGGGGTGGAAAAACTGTTTTTT	CASSELTGVEKLFF
.	TRBV19	TRBD1	TRBJ1-2	15	TGTGCCAGCTCAAGACAGGGGGCGGTTGACTATGGCTACACCTTC	CASSRQGAVDYGYTF
.	TRBV4-3	.	TRBJ2-2	16	TGCGCCAGCAGCCAAGATAGGGGGGGAGGCACCGGGGAGCTGTTTTTT	CASSQDRGGGTGELFF
.	TRBV2	TRBD1	TRBJ1-2	14	TGTGCCAGCAGGTCAGGGGACAGGGCGTATGGCTACACCTTC	CASRSGDRAYGYTF
.	TRBV27	.	TRBJ2-5	14	TGTGCCAGCAGTACCTTTAAGGGAGGCGGGACCCAGTACTTC	CASSTFKGGGTQYF
.	TRBV2	.	TRBJ1-1	10	TGTGCCAGCAGACGGACTGAAGCTTTCTTT	CASRRTEAFF
.	TRBV6-6	.	TRBJ1-5	13	TGTGCCAGCGTGTCGGGGAGCAATCAGCCCCAGCATTTT	CASVSGSNQPQHF
.	TRBV7-7	.	TRBJ2-7	14	TGTGCCAGCAGCCAAAATTTCGATTCCTACGAGCAGTACTTC	CASSQNFDSYEQYF
few	TRBV7-9	TRBD1	TRBJ2-5	13	TGTGCCAGCAGCCAGGACAGGGTAGAGACCCAGTACTTC	CASSQDRVETQYF
once	TRBV4-2	.	TRBJ1-1	15	TGTGCCAGCAGCCAAGATGTGGGGGGGAACACTGAAGCTTTCTTT	CASSQDVGGNTEAFF